This T cell receptor beta chain was sequenced during a study of response to subunit inactivated influenza vaccine. Study-level points and caveats: That few new T cells are recruited by each seasonal influenza vaccination was the authors' suggestion.

The CDR3 consists of 14 residues. The germline V gene encodes CDR1 DFQATT and CDR2 SNEGSKA (reference sequence). V lost 6 bases and J lost 8; bases outside the gene matches: 12. On this clonotype itself: No antigen is known for it. In this CDR3 the conserved last residue, phenylalanine or tryptophan, is missing, so a read error is likely.

TCRdb independently ran MiXCR on the RT-PCR reads; one entry per CDR3 protein. Of about 190,000 distinct CDR3 sequences listed, under 15% are singletons. The source material was CD8+ T cells sorted from PBMCs, sampled 5 days after vaccination. J is TRBJ2-1 and V is TRBV20-1; 8 bases agree with TRBD1. The TCR sequence derives from a man aged 50 or older who received an inactivated influenza vaccine. The CDR3 bases are TGCAGTGCCGAGGGCAGGGGGCGCAGGGATGAGCAGTTCCTC. Translating it yields CSAEGRGRRDEQFL.